This TCR beta chain was recovered during a study of blood T cell repertoires in COVID-19. Trimming took 0 bases from V and 7 from J, leaving 11 bases between them. CDR3 length: 14 amino acids. Germline V gene lookup returns CDR1 SGHDT and CDR2 YYEEEE. Original handling: Nucleated cell number was recorded as an estimate derived from reference gene primer amplification. Repertoires were generated with immunoSEQ multiplex PCR, while TCRdb's copy carries only in-frame clones and drops some. V and J calls plus clone size are reproduced from that table; the DNA served to infer D and trimming. The data show some 40,000 clones, about 85% seen once.

Material for sequencing was peripheral blood. The chain has TRBV5-6 and TRBJ1-5; D is uncertain. This TCR was recovered from a woman older than 75 with acute or convalescent COVID-19. The CDR3 bases are TGTGCCAGCAGCTTGGGGCGGAATTGGCAGCCCCAGCATTTT. It is translated as CASSLGRNWQPQHF.